The present T cell receptor (beta chain) was sequenced within a study of Ad26.COV2.S vaccination and SARS-CoV-2 variants. The treatment here: around 19 received Ad26.COV2.S at low or high dose, single or two shots; a few received placebo; per-sample allocation not given. Sampling took place 63 days after the first vaccine or placebo injection. Generated by immunoSEQ multiplex PCR, the TCRdb table keeps only in-frame clones and is missing some. The sample consists of about 420,000 clones, 88% of them appearing once. CDR3 length: 13 residues. Deletions cut 1 base from V and 8 bases from J, with 12 bases between. Germline lookup yields CDR1 SGDLS and CDR2 YYNGEE.

Sample: peripheral blood, taken in a trial of Ad26.COV2.S vaccine versus placebo. This TCR came from a person aged 18-65 years who received the Ad26.COV2.S COVID-19 vaccine or a placebo. This chain connects TRBV9 to TRBJ1-2; maybe TRBD1 (5 bases). The CDR3 DNA reads TGTGCCAGCAGCGTATCCAGGGTGGGAGGCTACACCTTC. This codes for CASSVSRVGGYTF. Looking up the rest from reference TRBV9 and TRBJ1-2 gives the full variable domain: DSGVTQTPKHLITATGQRVTLRCSPRSGDLSVYWYQQSLDQGLQFLIQYYNGEERAKGNILERFSAQQFPDLHSELNLSSLELGDSALYFCASSVSRVGGYTFGSGTRLTVV.